This TCR beta chain is from a study of radiation and T cells in renal cell carcinoma. Sample time point: blood 2 weeks post-SBRT. Stated treatment: 15 Gy SBRT to primary tumor, nephrectomy 4 weeks later. Radiation-treated patients gave blood at baseline, week 2 and week 4. Germline values: CDR1 SEHNR, CDR2 FQNEAQ (reference sequence). The V segment lost 2 bases and the J segment 3 bases; nucleotides outside the gene matches: 0. The CDR3 covers 13 residues. As regards this clone: Antigen: not known.

General observations from the study: Top tumor clonotypes rose in blood 2 weeks post-radiation, then contracted.

Sequenced by immunoSEQ multiplex PCR; TCRdb stores in-frame clones only, minus some. Altogether 100,000 to 150,000 clones are present, around 82% being singletons, with the ten largest covering roughly 5.9%. The rearrangement links TRBV7-9 to TRBJ2-5; 7 positions agree with TRBD2. This specimen consisted of blood, obtained from a patient whose treatment included radiotherapy and nephrectomy. This clonotype was sampled from a man between 50 and 59 years old with renal cell carcinoma. CDR3 residues: CASSLLAEETQYF. The CDR3 DNA sequence: TGTGCCAGCAGCTTACTAGCGGAAGAGACCCAGTACTTC.